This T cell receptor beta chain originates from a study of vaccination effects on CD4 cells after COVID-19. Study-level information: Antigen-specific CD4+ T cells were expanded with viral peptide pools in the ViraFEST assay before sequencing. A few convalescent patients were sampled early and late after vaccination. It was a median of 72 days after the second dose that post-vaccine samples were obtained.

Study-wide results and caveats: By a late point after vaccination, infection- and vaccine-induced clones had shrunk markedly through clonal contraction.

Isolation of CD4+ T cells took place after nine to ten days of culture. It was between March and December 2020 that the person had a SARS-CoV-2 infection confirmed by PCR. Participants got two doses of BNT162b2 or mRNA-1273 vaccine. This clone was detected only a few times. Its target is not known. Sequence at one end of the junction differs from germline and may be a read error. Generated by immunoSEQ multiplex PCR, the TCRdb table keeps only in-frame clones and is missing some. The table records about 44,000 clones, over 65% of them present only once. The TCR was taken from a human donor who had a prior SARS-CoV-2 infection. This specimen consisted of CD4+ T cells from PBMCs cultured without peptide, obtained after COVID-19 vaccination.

This CDR3 reads CASGEYGYTF. For the CDR3, the DNA is TGTGCCAGCGGTGAATATGGCTACACCTTC. The gene calls are TRBV2 and TRBJ1-2; D uncertain. Per germline, CDR1 SNHLY and CDR2 FYNNEI. The CDR3 covers 10 residues.